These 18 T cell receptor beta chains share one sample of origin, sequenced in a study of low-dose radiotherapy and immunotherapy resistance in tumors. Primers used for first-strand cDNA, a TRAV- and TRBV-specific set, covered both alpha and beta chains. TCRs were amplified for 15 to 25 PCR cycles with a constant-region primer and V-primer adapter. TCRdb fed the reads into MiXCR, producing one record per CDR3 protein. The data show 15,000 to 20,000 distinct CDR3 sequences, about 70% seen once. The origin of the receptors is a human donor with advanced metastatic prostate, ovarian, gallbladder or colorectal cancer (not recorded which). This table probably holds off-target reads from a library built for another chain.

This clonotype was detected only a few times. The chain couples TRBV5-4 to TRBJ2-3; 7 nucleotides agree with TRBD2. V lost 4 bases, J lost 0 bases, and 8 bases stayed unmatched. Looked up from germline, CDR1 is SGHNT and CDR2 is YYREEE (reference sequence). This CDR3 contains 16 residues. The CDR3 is CASSQEYGGSTDTQYF. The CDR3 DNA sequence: TGTGCCAGCAGCCAGGAATACGGGGGGAGCACAGATACGCAGTATTTT.

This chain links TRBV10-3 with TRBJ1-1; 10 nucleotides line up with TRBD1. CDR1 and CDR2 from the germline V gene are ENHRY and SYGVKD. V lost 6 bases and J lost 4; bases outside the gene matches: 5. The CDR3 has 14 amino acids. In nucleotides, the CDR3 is TGTGCCATCAGAGGGGACAGGGGAATCACTGAAGCTTTCTTT. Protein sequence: CAIRGDRGITEAFF.

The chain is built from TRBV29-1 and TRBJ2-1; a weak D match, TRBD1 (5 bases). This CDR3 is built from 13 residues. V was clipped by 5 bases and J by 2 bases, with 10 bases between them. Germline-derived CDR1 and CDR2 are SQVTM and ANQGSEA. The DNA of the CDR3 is TGCAGCGTTCGTCACAGGACCTACAATGAGCAGTTCTTC. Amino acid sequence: CSVRHRTYNEQFF.

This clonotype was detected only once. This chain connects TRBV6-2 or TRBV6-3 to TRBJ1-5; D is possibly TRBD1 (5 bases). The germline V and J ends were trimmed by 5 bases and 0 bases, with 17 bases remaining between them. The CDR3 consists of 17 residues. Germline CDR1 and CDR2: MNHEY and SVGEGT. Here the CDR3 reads CASSDEGRSYSNQPQHF. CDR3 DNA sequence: TGTGCCAGCAGTGATGAGGGACGGTCCTATAGCAATCAGCCCCAGCATTTT.

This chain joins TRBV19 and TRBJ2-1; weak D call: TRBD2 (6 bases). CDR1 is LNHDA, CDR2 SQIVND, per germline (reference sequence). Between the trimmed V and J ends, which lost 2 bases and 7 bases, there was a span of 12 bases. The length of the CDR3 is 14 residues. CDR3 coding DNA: TGTGCCAGTAGTATAACGGGGGTGTGGAATGAGCAGTTCTTC. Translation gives CASSITGVWNEQFF.

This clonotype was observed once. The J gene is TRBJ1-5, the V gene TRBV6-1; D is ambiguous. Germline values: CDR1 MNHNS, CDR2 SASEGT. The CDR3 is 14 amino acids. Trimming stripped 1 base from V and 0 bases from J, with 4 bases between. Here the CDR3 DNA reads TGTGCCAGCAGTGAAGTCTATAGCAATCAGCCCCAGCATTTT. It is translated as CASSEVYSNQPQHF.

In DNA, the CDR3 is TGTGCCAGCAGACTAGCGGGGGGGAACACCGGGGAGCTGTTTTTT. Translation gives CASRLAGGNTGELFF. V usage is TRBV7-8 and J usage is TRBJ2-2, with TRBD2 identical over 12 bases. Trimming at V came to 6 bases and at J to 1 base, leaving 0 bases not matched to a gene. Germline loops: CDR1 SGHVS, CDR2 FQNEAQ. The CDR3 contains 15 residues.

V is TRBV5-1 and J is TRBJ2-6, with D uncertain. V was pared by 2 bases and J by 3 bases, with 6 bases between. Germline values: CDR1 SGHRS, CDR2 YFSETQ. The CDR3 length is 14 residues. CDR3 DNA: TGCGCCAGCAGCTTCTCAAATGGGGCCAACGTCCTGACTTTC. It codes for CASSFSNGANVLTF. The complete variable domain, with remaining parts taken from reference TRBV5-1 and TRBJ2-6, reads KAGVTQTPRYLIKTRGQQVTLSCSPISGHRSVSWYQQTPGQGLQFLFEYFSETQRNKGNFPGRFSGRQFSNSRSEMNVSTLELGDSALYLCASSFSNGANVLTFGAGSRLTVL.

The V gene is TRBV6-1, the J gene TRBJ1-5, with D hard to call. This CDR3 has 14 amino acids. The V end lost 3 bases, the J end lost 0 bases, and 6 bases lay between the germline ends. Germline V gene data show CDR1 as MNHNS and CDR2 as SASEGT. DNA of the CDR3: TGTGCCAGCAGTGATAGCCATAGCAATCAGCCCCAGCATTTT. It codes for CASSDSHSNQPQHF.

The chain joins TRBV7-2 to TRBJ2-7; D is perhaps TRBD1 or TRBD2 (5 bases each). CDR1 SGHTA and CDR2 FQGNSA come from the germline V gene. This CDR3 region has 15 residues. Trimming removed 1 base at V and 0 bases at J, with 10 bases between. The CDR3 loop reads CASSLDGTDSYEQYF. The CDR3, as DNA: TGTGCCAGCAGCTTAGATGGGACGGACTCCTACGAGCAGTACTTC.

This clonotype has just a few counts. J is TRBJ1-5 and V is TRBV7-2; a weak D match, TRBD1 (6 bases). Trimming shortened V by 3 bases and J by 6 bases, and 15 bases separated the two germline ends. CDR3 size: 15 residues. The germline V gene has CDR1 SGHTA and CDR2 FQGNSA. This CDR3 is CASSLDTGFFQPQHF. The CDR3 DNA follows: TGTGCCAGCAGCTTGGACACAGGGTTCTTTCAGCCCCAGCATTTT. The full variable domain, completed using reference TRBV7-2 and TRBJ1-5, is GAGVSQSPSNKVTEKGKDVELRCDPISGHTALYWYRQSLGQGLEFLIYFQGNSAPDKSGLPSDRFSAERTGGSVSTLTIQRTQQEDSAVYLCASSLDTGFFQPQHFGDGTRLSIL.

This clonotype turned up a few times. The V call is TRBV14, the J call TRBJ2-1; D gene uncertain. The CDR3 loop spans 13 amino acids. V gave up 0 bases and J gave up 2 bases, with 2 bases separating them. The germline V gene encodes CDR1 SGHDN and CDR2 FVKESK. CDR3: CASSQDAYNEQFF. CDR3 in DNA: TGTGCCAGCAGCCAAGACGCCTACAATGAGCAGTTCTTC.

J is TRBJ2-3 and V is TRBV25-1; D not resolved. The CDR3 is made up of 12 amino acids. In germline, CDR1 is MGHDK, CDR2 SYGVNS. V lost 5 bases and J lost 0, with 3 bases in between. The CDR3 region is CASSTSTDTQYF. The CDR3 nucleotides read TGTGCCAGCAGTACAAGCACAGATACGCAGTATTTT.

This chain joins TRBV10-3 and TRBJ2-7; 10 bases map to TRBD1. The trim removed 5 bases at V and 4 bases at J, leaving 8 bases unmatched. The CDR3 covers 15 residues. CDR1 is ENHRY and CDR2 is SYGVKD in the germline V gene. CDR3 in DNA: TGTGCCATCAGTTTCGGGACAGGGGACGCTTACGAGCAGTACTTC. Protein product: CAISFGTGDAYEQYF.

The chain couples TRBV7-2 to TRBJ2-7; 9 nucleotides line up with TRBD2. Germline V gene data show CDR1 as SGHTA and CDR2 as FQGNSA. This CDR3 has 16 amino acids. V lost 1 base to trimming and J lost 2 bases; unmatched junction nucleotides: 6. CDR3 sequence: CASSLDAGGVAYEQYF. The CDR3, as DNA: TGTGCCAGCAGCTTAGATGCGGGGGGGGTGGCCTACGAGCAGTACTTC.

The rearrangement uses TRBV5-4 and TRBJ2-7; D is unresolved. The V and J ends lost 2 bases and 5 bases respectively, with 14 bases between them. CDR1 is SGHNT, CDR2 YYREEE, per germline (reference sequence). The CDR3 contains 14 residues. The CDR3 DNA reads TGTGCCAGCAGCTTCACGGGTCCTCGGGACGAGCAGTACTTC. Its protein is CASSFTGPRDEQYF. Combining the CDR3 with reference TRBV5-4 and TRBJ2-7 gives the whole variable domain ETGVTQSPTHLIKTRGQQVTLRCSSQSGHNTVSWYQQALGQGPQFIFQYYREEENGRGNFPPRFSGLQFPNYSSELNVNALELDDSALYLCASSFTGPRDEQYFGPGTRLTVT.

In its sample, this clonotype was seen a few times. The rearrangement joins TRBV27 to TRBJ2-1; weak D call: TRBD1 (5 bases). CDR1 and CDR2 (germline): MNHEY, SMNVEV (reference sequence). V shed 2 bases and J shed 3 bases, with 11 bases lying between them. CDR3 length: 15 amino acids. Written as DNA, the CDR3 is TGTGCCAGCAGTTTACCACAGGCGTTCTACAATGAGCAGTTCTTC. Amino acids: CASSLPQAFYNEQFF.

CDR3 DNA: TGTGCCACAGACAACCCGGACAGAATAGACACCGGGGAGCTGTTTTTT. Protein: CATDNPDRIDTGELFF. The rearrangement joins TRBV2 to TRBJ2-2; the D gene is possibly TRBD1 (6 bases). V was trimmed by 10 bases and J by 3 bases, leaving 21 bases between them. Germline V CDR1 and CDR2: SNHLY, FYNNEI. This CDR3 is 16 amino acids long.